This T cell receptor (beta chain) was sequenced during a study of STAT5B mutations in CD4+ large granular lymphocyte leukemia. This CDR3 is built from 13 residues. The germline gives CDR1 MDHEN, CDR2 SYDVKM. With 2 bases removed from V and 10 bases from J, the gap between germline ends came to 15 bases. On this clone itself: What it binds is not known.

General study results and limits: Approximately 25% of private leukemic clonotypes occurred rarely in other patients' non-leukemic repertoires. Top patient clones used TRBV06 genes more often: 8/27 versus 2/35 in controls. Patient CD4-sorted repertoires looked more clonal than healthy CD4+ repertoires, even without putative leukemic clones. The CD4+ versus CD8+ T-LGLL clonality difference may reflect limited sample size.

Using immunoSEQ multiplex PCR, the repertoire was profiled, and TCRdb retains in-frame clones only, with some absent. The sample includes roughly 30,000 clones, about two thirds seen only once; the top ten take roughly 2%. The sequence came from a human donor in good health. Material for sequencing was CD4+ T cells from blood buffy coats. V gene TRBV28 combines with J gene TRBJ2-7, with D possibly matching TRBD1 (6 bases). CDR3 sequence (DNA): TGTGCCAGCAGTTTAGTCCCCGGGACACCCCAGTACTTC. Translated, it gives CASSLVPGTPQYF.